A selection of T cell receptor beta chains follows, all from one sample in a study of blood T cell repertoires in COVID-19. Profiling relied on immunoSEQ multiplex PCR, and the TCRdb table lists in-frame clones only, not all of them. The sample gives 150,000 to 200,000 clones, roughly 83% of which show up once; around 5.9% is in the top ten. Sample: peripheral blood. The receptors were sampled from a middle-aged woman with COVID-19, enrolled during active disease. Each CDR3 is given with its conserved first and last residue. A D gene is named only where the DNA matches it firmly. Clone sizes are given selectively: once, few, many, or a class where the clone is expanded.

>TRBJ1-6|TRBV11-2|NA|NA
TGTGCCAGCAGCTTACCGGGTACCCCACTTTCACCCCTCCACTTT
CASSLPGTPLSPLHF
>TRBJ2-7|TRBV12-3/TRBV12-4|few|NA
TGTGCCAGCAGTTTAACTGCGACCTACGAGCAGTACTTC
CASSLTATYEQYF
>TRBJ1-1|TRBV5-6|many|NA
TGTGCCAGCAGCTTGTTCAACCGGGACACCGACACTGAAGCTTTCTTT
CASSLFNRDTDTEAFF
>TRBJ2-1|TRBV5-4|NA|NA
TGTGCCAGCAGCTTGGTTGGGGGGAATGAGCAGTTCTTC
CASSLVGGNEQFF
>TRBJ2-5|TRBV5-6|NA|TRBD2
TGTGCCAGCAGCTTGGGGCTAGCGGGGGGGCTCGAGACCCAGTACTTC
CASSLGLAGGLETQYF
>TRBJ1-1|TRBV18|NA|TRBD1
TGTGCCAGCTCGCCGAACTTACAGGGGACTGAAGCTTTCTTT
CASSPNLQGTEAFF
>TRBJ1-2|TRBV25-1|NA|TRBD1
TGTGCCAGCAGCTCCGGACAGGTCTATGGCTACACCTTC
CASSSGQVYGYTF
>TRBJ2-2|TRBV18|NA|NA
TGTGCCAGCTCACCAAACAGGGTGGTCGGGGAGCTGTTTTTT
CASSPNRVVGELFF
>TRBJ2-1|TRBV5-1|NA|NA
TGCGCCAGCAGCTCTCACAGGGAATCCTACAATGAGCAGTTCTTC
CASSSHRESYNEQFF
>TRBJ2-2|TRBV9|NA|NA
TGTGCCAGCAGCTCCGGGGGAACCGGGGAGCTGTTTTTT
CASSSGGTGELFF
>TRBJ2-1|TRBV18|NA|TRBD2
TGTGCCAGCTCACCGACTAGCGGGGGGACCCTGCAGTTCTTC
CASSPTSGGTLQFF
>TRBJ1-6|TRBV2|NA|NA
TGTGCCAGAAGGGGGGCCGAAGGGGAGGGGCCCCTCCACTTT
CARRGAEGEGPLHF
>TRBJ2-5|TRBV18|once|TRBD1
TGTGCCAGCTCACCGACAGGGCTGACAGAGACCCAGTACTTC
CASSPTGLTETQYF
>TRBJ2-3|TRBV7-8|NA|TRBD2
TGTGCCAGCAGCTTGAGCGGGAGCATCGCAGATACGCAGTATTTT
CASSLSGSIADTQYF
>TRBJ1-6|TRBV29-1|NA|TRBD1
TGCAGCGTTGGAGACAGGGGACATTCACCCCTCCACTTT
CSVGDRGHSPLHF
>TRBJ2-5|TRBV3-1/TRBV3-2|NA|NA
TGTGCCAGCAGCCAAGATCAACTAGTCTGGAAGGAGACCCAGTACTTC
CASSQDQLVWKETQYF